This T cell receptor beta chain was profiled in a study of T-cell reconstitution after alpha-beta-depleted transplantation in children. Points from the study as a whole: T-cell counts and diversity at one year post-transplant came mainly from newly produced T cells. By about two months after transplant, alpha-beta T cells reportedly arose from several hundred graft clones that had expanded.

This clonotype was recorded a few times. Its antigen is still unknown. A library of TCRbeta sequences, prepared with unique molecular identifiers, was generated. Each CDR3 protein gets one entry after TCRdb re-called the PCR reads with MiXCR. The table shows about 980,000 distinct CDR3 sequences, with around 30% occurring only once. In germline, CDR1 is SGHKS, CDR2 YYEKEE (reference sequence). The CDR3 sequence is 16 residues long. Trimming removed 4 bases at V and 0 bases at J, with 14 bases between. The origin of this receptor is a boy less than two years old who had a stem cell transplant for SCID, so the T cells may come from the graft donor. This material consisted of PBMCs, mostly from graft donor cells, taken 360 days after TCRalphabeta/CD19-depleted stem cell transplant. The chain couples TRBV5-5 to TRBJ2-4; D perhaps matches TRBD1 (6 bases). The CDR3 DNA reads as TGTGCCAGCAGCACCCGGGACAACCTAGCCAAAAACATTCAGTACTTC. Its translation is CASSTRDNLAKNIQYF. The whole variable domain, filled in from reference TRBV5-5 and TRBJ2-4, reads DAGVTQSPTHLIKTRGQQVTLRCSPISGHKSVSWYQQVLGQGPQFIFQYYEKEERGRGNFPDRFSARQFPNYSSELNVNALLLGDSALYLCASSTRDNLAKNIQYFGAGTRLSVL.